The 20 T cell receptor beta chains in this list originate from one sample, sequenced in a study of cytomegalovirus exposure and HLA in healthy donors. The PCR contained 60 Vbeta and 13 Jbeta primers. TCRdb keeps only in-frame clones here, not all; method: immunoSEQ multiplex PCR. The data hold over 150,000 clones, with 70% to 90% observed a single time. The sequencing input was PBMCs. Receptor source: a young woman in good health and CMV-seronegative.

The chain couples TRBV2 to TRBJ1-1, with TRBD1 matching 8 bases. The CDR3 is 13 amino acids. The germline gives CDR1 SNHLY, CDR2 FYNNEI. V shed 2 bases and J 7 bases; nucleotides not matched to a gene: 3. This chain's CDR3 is CASSEQGAGEAFF. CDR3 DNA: TGTGCCAGCAGTGAACAGGGGGCTGGTGAAGCTTTCTTT.

CDR3 DNA: TGTGCCAGCAGCTTAGTGGGCGGGTACGAGCAGTACTTC. It yields the protein CASSLVGGYEQYF. The chain joins TRBV7-9 to TRBJ2-7; possibly TRBD2 for D (5 bases). V was pared by 1 base and J by 4 bases, with 8 bases between. CDR3 length equals 13 residues. Germline lookup yields CDR1 SEHNR and CDR2 FQNEAQ (reference sequence).

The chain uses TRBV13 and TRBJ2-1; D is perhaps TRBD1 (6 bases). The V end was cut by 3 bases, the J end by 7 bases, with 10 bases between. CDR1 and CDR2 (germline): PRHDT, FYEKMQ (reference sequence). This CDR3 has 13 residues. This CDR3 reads CASSFGQGNEQFF. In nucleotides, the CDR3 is TGTGCCAGCAGCTTTGGCCAGGGGAATGAGCAGTTCTTC.

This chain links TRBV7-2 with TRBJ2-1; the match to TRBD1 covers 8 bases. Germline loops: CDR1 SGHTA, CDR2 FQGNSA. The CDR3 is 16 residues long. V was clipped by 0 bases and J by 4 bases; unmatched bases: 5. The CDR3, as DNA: TGTGCCAGCAGCTTAGCGCTGACAGGGGTTTACAATGAGCAGTTCTTC. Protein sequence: CASSLALTGVYNEQFF.

For the CDR3, the DNA is TGTGCCAGCAGCAGCGGGACAGGGGCCGATACGCAGTATTTT. This encodes CASSSGTGADTQYF. The J gene is TRBJ2-3, the V gene TRBV7-3, with 10 positions matching TRBD1. V trimming: 5 bases; J trimming: 6 bases; junction bases outside the gene matches: 5. Germline V lookup: CDR1 SGHTA, CDR2 FQGTGA. The CDR3 runs to 14 residues. The variable domain in full, completed from reference TRBV7-3 and TRBJ2-3, reads GAGVSQTPSNKVTEKGKYVELRCDPISGHTALYWYRQSLGQGPEFLIYFQGTGAADDSGLPNDRFFAVRPEGSVSTLKIQRTERGDSAVYLCASSSGTGADTQYFGPGTRLTVL.

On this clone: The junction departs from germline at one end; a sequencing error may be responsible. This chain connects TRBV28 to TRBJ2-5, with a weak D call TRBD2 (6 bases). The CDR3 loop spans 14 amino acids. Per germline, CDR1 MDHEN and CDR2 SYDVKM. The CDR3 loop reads CASSSPGSGEAQYF. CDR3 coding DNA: TGTGCCAGCAGTTCTCCGGGGTCGGGAGAGGCCCAGTACTTC.

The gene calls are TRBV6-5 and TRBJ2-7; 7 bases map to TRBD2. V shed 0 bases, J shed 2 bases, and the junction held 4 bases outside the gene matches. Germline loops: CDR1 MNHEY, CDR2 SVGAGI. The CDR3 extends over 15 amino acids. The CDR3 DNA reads TGTGCCAGCAGTTACTCGGGGGGGAGTCCCTACGAGCAGTACTTC. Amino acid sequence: CASSYSGGSPYEQYF.

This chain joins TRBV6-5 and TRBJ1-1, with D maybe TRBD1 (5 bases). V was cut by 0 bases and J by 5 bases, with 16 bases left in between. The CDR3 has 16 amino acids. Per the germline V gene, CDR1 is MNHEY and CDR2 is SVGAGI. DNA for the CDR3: TGTGCCAGCAGTTACTCTCTGGAGGGACCAGGGACTGAAGCTTTCTTT. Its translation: CASSYSLEGPGTEAFF.

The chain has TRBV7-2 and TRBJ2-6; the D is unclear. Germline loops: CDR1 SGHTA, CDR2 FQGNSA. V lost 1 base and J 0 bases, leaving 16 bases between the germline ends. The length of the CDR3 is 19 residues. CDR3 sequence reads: CASSLDGGLPFSGANVLTF. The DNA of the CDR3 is TGTGCCAGCAGCTTAGATGGCGGATTACCATTCTCTGGGGCCAACGTCCTGACTTTC.

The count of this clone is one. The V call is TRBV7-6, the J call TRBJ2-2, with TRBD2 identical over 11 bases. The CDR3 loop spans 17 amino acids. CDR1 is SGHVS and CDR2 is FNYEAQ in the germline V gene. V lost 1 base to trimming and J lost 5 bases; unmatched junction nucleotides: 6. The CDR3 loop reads CASSLGLAGRGTGELFF. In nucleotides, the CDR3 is TGTGCCAGCAGCTTAGGACTAGCGGGACGGGGGACCGGGGAGCTGTTTTTT. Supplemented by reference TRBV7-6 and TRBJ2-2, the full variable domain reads GAGVSQSPRYKVTKRGQDVALRCDPISGHVSLYWYRQALGQGPEFLTYFNYEAQQDKSGLPNDRFSAERPEGSISTLTIQRTEQRDSAMYRCASSLGLAGRGTGELFFGEGSRLTVL.

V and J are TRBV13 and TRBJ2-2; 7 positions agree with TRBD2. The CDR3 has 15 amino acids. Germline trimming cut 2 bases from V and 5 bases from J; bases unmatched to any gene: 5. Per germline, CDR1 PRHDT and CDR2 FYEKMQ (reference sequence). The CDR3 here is CASSLRGESTGELFF. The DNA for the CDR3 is TGTGCCAGCAGCTTACGGGGGGAGTCGACCGGGGAGCTGTTTTTT.

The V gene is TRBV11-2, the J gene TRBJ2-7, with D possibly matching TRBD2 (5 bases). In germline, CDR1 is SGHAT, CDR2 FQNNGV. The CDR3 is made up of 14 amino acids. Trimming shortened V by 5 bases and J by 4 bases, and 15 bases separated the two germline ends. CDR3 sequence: CASSPAWTAYEQYF. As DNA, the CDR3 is TGTGCCAGCAGCCCGGCCTGGACTGCATACGAGCAGTACTTC.

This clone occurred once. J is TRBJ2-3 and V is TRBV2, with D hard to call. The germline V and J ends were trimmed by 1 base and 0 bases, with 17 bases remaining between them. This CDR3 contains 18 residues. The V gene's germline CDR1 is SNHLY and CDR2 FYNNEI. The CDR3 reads CASSEVLRILTSTDTQYF. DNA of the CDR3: TGTGCCAGCAGTGAAGTCCTAAGGATACTAACGAGCACAGATACGCAGTATTTT.

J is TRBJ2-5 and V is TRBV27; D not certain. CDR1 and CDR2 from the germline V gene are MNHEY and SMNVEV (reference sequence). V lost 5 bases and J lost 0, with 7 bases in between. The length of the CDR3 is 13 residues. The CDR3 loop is CASSPRYQETQYF. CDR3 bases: TGTGCCAGCAGTCCGAGGTACCAAGAGACCCAGTACTTC.

In DNA, the CDR3 is TGTGCCAGCAGGGGACTAGCGGGAGAGACCCAGTACTTC. Translated: CASRGLAGETQYF. V and J are TRBV2 and TRBJ2-5; 12 bases match TRBD2. Trimming took 6 bases from V and 4 from J; bases not matched to a gene: 0. Germline lookup yields CDR1 SNHLY and CDR2 FYNNEI. The CDR3 runs to 13 residues.

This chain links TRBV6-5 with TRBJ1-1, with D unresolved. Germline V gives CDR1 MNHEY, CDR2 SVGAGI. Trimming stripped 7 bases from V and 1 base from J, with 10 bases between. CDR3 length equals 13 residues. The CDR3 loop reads CASIHSGNTEAFF. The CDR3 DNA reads TGTGCCAGCATACACAGCGGGAACACTGAAGCTTTCTTT.

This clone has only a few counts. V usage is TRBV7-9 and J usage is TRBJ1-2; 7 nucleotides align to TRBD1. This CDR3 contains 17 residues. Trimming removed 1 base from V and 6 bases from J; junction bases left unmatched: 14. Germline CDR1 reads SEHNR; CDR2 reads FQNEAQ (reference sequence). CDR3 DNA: TGTGCCAGCAGCTTAGGCGGCGGAGGGGGCATGGGAGATGGCTACACCTTC. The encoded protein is CASSLGGGGGMGDGYTF.

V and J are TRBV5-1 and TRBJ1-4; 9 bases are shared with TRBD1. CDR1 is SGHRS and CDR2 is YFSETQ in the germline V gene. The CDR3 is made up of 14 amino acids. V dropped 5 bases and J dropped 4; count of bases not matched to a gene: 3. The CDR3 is CASSRGQGNEKLFF. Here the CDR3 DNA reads TGCGCCAGCAGTAGGGGACAGGGTAATGAAAAACTGTTTTTT.

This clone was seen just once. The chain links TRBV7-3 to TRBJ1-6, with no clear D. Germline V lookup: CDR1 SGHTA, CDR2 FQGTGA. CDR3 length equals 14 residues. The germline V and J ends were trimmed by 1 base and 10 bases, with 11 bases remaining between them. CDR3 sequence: CASSLIPGLSPLHF. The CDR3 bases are TGTGCCAGCAGCTTAATTCCAGGTCTCTCACCCCTCCACTTT.

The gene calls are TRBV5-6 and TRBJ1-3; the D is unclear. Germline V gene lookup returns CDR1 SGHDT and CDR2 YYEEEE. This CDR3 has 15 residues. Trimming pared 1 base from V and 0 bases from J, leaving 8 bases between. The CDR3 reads CASSLRGASGNTIYF. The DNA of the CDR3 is TGTGCCAGCAGCTTGAGAGGCGCCTCTGGAAACACCATATATTTT.